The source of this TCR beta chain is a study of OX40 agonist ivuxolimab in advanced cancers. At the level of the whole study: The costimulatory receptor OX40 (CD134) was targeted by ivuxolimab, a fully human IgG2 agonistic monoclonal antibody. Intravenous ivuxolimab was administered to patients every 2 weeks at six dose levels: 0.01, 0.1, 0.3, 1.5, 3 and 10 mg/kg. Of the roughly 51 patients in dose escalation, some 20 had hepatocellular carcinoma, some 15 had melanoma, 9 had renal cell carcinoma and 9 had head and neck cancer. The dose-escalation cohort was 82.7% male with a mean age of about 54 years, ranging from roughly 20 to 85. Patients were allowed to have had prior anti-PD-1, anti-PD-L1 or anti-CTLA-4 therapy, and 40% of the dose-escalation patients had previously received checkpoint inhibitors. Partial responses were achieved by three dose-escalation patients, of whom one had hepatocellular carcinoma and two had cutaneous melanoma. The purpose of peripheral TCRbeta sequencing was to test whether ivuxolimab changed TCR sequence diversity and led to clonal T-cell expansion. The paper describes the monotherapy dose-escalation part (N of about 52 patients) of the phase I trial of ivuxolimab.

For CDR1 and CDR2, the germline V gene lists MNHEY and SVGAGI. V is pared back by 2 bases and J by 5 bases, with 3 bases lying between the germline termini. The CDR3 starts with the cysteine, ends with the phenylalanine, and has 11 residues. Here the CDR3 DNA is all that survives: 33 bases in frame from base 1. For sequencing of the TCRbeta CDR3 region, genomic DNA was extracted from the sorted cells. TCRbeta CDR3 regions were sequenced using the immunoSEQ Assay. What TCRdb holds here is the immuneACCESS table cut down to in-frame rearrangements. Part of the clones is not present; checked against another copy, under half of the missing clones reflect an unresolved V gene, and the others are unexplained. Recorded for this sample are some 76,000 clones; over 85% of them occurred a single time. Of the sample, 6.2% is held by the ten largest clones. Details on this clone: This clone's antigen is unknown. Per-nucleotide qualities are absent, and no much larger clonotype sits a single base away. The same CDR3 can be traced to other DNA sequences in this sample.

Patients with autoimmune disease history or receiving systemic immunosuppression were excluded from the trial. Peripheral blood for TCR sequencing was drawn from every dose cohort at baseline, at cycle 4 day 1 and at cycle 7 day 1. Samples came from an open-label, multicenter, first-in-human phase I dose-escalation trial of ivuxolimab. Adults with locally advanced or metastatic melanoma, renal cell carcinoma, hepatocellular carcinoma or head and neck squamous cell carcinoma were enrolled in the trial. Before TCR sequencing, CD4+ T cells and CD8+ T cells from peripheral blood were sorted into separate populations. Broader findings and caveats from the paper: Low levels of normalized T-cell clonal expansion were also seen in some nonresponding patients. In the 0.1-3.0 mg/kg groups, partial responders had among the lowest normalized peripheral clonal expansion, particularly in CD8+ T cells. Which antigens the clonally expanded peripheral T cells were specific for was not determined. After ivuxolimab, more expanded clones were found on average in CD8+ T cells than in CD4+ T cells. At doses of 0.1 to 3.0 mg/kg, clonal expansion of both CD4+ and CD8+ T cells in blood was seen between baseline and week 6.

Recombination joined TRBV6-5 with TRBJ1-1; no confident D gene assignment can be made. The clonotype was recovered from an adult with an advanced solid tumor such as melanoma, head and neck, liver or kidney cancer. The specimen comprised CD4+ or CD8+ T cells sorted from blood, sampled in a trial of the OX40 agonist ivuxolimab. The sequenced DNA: TGTGCCAGCAGTTACGGTACTGAAGCTTTCTTT. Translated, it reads CASSYGTEAFF.